One T cell receptor (beta chain) is described in this entry. Its cognate antigen is unknown. TCR beta VDJ combinations and CDR3 sequences were profiled from genomic DNA. In TCRdb, the reads were re-called with MiXCR into one record per CDR3 protein. Among 200,000 to 250,000 distinct CDR3 sequences listed, 50% to 70% were seen once. The data were taken from a study of CD8+CD57+ T cells in acquired aplastic anemia. Study-wide background: Yields of DNA that came from sorted CD4+ and CD8+ cells averaged approximately 3.5 ug. General study results and limits: Comparison of patients with controls identified 25 to 30 shared CD8+ CDR3 sequences. Between the patient and control groups, CD8+ Simpson's diversity did not differ significantly.

All patients picked for sequencing had shown, by flow cytometry, an expansion of CD8+CD57+ cells. The V end lost 5 bases, the J end lost 11 bases, and 5 bases lay between the germline ends. Germline CDR1 reads SGHRS; CDR2 reads YFSETQ. The CDR3 has 8 residues. The gene calls are TRBV5-1 and TRBJ2-7; unclear D gene. The clonotype was recovered from a human donor with aplastic anemia. Sequenced: sorted CD4+, CD8+, or CD8+CD57+ T cells (not recorded which) from PBMCs. This CDR3 is CASSLKYF. The DNA of the CDR3 is TGCGCCAGCAGTTTGAAGTACTTC.